Listed here are 7 T cell receptor beta chains from one sample, sequenced in a study of T-cell memory formation after mild COVID-19. From the 5' RACE reads, TCRdb called clonotypes with MiXCR, one entry per CDR3 protein. Of roughly 250,000 distinct CDR3 sequences listed, about 15% are singletons. Sequencing was done on a sample of PBMCs or a T cell subset sorted from them (not recorded which). These receptors all stem from a man aged 18 to 29 who had mild COVID-19 (a few samples of this study predate the infection). Cell type and time point are not known.

This clonotype has more than one count but fewer than ten. The chain uses TRBV7-2 and TRBJ2-5; 9 nucleotides align to TRBD2. The ends lost 4 bases at V and 2 bases at J; junction bases unmatched: 5. From germline, CDR1 is SGHTA and CDR2 FQGNSA. The CDR3 length is 15 residues. CDR3 nucleotides: TGTGCCAGCAGCTACCAGCGGGGGGCTCAAGAGACCCAGTACTTC. Encoded protein: CASSYQRGAQETQYF. Variable domain in full (rest from reference TRBV7-2 and TRBJ2-5): GAGVSQSPSNKVTEKGKDVELRCDPISGHTALYWYRQSLGQGLEFLIYFQGNSAPDKSGLPSDRFSAERTGGSVSTLTIQRTQQEDSAVYLCASSYQRGAQETQYFGPGTRLLVL.

J is TRBJ2-5 and V is TRBV24-1, with D possibly being TRBD2 (6 bases). Germline CDR1 KGHDR, CDR2 SFDVKD. Between the trimmed V and J ends, which lost 3 bases and 5 bases, there was a span of 15 bases. The CDR3 sequence is 15 residues long. As DNA, the CDR3 is TGTGCCACCAGTGATGGCGGGACTTCGCAGGAGACCCAGTACTTC. Protein sequence: CATSDGGTSQETQYF.

This clonotype has just a few counts. V gene TRBV5-5 combines with J gene TRBJ1-4; D uncertain. The CDR3 contains 16 residues. Germline CDR1 reads SGHKS; CDR2 reads YYEKEE (reference sequence). Trimming removed 0 bases from V and 8 bases from J, with 17 bases in between. CDR3 bases: TGTGCCAGCAGCTTGGCCGGATGGGGAAAGGGCGAAAAACTGTTTTTT. Translated, it gives CASSLAGWGKGEKLFF.

This clonotype turned up a few times. The rearrangement uses TRBV24-1 and TRBJ2-5; D possibly uses TRBD1 or TRBD2 (5 bases each). Looked up from germline, CDR1 is KGHDR and CDR2 is SFDVKD. The V gene lost 4 bases and the J gene lost 4 bases, with 12 bases spanning the gap. The CDR3 spans 14 residues. CDR3 coding DNA: TGTGCCACCAGTGACGAGGGGACCCTAGAGACCCAGTACTTC. Its protein product is CATSDEGTLETQYF.

V usage is TRBV4-3 and J usage is TRBJ2-3, with 8 bases that match TRBD2. There are 15 residues in the CDR3. The J segment lost 2 bases and the V segment lost 2 bases, leaving 3 bases of the junction unmatched. Germline V CDR1 and CDR2: LGHNA, YSLEER. The CDR3 spells CASSQRRGATDTQYF. The CDR3 nucleotides read TGCGCCAGCAGCCAAAGGCGGGGGGCCACAGATACGCAGTATTTT.

The rearrangement links TRBV7-6 to TRBJ2-1, with a possible D match to TRBD2 (6 bases). The V and J ends lost 6 bases and 9 bases respectively, with 21 bases between them. Germline-derived CDR1 and CDR2 are SGHVS and FNYEAQ. The CDR3 contains 15 residues. The CDR3 nucleotides are TGTGCCAGCAGTGAAGCGCGGCCGGGGGAGGTTGAGCAGTTCTTC. It codes for CASSEARPGEVEQFF. Based on the CDR3 plus reference TRBV7-6 and TRBJ2-1, the full variable domain is GAGVSQSPRYKVTKRGQDVALRCDPISGHVSLYWYRQALGQGPEFLTYFNYEAQQDKSGLPNDRFSAERPEGSISTLTIQRTEQRDSAMYRCASSEARPGEVEQFFGPGTRLTVL.

This chain uses TRBV2 with TRBJ2-1, with TRBD2 matching 8 bases. The V gene's germline CDR1 is SNHLY and CDR2 FYNNEI. The junction had 1 base not matched to a gene; V was cut back by 7 bases and J by 5 bases. The CDR3 loop spans 12 amino acids. The CDR3 nucleotides read TGTGCCAGCACCGGGGGGGACAATGAGCAGTTCTTC. Its protein is CASTGGDNEQFF. Full variable domain (missing parts from reference TRBV2 and TRBJ2-1): EPEVTQTPSHQVTQMGQEVILRCVPISNHLYFYWYRQILGQKVEFLVSFYNNEISEKSEIFDDQFSVERPDGSNFTLKIRSTKLEDSAMYFCASTGGDNEQFFGPGTRLTVL.